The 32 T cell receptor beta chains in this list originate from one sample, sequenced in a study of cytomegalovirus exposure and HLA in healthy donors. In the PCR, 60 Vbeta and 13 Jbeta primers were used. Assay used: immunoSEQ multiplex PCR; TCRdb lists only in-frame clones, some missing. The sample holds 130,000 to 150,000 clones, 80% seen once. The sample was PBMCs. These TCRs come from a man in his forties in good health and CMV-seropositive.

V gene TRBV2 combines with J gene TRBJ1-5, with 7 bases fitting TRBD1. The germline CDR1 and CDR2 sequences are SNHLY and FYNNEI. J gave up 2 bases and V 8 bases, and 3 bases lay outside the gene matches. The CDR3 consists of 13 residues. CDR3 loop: CASRQGGNQPQHF. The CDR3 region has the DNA TGTGCCAGCCGCCAGGGGGGCAATCAGCCCCAGCATTTT.

CDR3 DNA sequence: TGTGCCAGCAGCTTAGCCAGGACAGCAACTAATGAAAAACTGTTTTTT. This encodes CASSLARTATNEKLFF. The V and J genes are TRBV7-6 and TRBJ1-4; D perhaps matches TRBD1 (6 bases). Germline-derived CDR1 and CDR2 are SGHVS and FNYEAQ. Between the trimmed V and J ends, which lost 0 bases and 0 bases, there was a span of 8 bases. The length of the CDR3 is 16 residues.

The CDR3 DNA is TGTGCCAGCACCCTAACAGCCTTAGCTAACTATGGCTACACCTTC. Translating it yields CASTLTALANYGYTF. The V and J genes are TRBV2 and TRBJ1-2; D remains unclear. V lost 7 bases, J lost 0 bases, and 15 bases lay in between. From germline, CDR1 is SNHLY and CDR2 FYNNEI. The CDR3 is made up of 15 amino acids.

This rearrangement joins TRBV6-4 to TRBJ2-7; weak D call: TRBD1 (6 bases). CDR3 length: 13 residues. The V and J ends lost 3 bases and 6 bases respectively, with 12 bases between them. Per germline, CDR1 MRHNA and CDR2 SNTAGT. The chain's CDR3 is CASSENQGSEQYF. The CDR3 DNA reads TGTGCCAGCAGTGAAAATCAGGGGAGCGAGCAGTACTTC.

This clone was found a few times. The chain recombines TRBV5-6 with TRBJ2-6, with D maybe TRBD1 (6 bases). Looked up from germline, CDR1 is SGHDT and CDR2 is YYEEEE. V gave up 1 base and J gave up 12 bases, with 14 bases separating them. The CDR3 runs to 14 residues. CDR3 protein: CASSLKTGYTVLTF. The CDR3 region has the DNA TGTGCCAGCAGCTTGAAAACAGGGTACACCGTCCTGACTTTC.

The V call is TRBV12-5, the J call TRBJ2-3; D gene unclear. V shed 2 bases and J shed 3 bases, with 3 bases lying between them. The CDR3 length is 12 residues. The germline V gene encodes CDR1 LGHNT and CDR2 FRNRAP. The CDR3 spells CASGLLTDTQYF. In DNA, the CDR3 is TGTGCTAGTGGTTTGCTAACAGATACGCAGTATTTT.

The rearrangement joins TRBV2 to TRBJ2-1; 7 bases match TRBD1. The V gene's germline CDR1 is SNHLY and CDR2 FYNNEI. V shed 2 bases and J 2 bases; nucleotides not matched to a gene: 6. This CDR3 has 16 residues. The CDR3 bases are TGTGCCAGCAGTGAACAGGCAGGGGGTGCCTACAATGAGCAGTTCTTC. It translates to CASSEQAGGAYNEQFF.

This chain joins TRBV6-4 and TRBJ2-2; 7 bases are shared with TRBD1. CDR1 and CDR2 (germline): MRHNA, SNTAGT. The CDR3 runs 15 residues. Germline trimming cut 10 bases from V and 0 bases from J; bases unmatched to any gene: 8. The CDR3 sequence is CATRSGQTNTGELFF. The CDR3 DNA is TGTGCCACCCGTTCGGGACAGACGAACACCGGGGAGCTGTTTTTT.

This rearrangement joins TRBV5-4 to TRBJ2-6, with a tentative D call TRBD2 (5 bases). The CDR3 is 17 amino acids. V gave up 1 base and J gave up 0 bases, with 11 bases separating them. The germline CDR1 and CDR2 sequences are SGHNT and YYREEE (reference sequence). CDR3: CASSLTGKGSGANVLTF. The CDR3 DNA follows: TGTGCCAGCAGCTTGACGGGGAAGGGCTCTGGGGCCAACGTCCTGACTTTC.

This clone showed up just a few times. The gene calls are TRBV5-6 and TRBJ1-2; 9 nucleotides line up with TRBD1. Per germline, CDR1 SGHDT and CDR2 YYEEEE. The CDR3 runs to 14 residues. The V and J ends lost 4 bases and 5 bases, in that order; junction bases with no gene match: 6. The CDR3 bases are TGTGCCAGCAGCCTGGGGACAGGGCCGTATGGCTACACCTTC. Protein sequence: CASSLGTGPYGYTF.

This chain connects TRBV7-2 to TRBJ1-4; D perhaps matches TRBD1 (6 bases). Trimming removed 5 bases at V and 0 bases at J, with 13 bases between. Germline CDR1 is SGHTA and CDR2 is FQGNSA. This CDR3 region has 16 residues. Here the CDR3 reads CASSRGHLATNEKLFF. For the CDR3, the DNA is TGTGCCAGCAGCCGGGGACACCTTGCAACTAATGAAAAACTGTTTTTT.

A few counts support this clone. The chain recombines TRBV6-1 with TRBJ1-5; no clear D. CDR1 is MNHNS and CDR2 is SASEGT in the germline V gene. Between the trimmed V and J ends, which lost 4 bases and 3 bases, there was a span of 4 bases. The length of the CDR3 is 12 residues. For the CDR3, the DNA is TGTGCCAGCAGTGGCGACAATCAGCCCCAGCATTTT. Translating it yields CASSGDNQPQHF.

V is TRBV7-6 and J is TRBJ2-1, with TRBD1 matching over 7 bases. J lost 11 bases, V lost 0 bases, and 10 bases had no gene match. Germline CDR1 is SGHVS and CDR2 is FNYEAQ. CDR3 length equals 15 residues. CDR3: CASSLAHRDSIQQFF. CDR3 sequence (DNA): TGTGCCAGCAGCTTAGCCCACCGGGACAGCATTCAGCAGTTCTTC.

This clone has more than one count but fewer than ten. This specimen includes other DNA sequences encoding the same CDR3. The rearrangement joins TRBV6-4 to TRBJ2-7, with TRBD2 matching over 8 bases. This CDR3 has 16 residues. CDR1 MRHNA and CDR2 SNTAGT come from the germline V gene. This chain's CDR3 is CASLPGGTPDFLEQYF. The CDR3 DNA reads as TGTGCGAGCCTTCCGGGGGGGACACCTGATTTTTTAGAGCAGTACTTC.

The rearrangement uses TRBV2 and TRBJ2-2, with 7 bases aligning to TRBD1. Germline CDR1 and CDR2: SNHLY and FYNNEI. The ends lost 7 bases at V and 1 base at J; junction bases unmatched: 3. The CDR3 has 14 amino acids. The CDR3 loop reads CASNRGLNTGELFF. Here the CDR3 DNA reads TGTGCCAGCAACAGGGGCTTGAACACCGGGGAGCTGTTTTTT.

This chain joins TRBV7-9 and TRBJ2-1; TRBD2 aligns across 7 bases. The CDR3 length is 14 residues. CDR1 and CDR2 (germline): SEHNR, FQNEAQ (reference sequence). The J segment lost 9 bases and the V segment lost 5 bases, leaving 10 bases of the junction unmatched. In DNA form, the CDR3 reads TGTGCCAGCAGCAGGGAGGGCCTGTTAGTTGAGCAGTTCTTC. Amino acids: CASSREGLLVEQFF.

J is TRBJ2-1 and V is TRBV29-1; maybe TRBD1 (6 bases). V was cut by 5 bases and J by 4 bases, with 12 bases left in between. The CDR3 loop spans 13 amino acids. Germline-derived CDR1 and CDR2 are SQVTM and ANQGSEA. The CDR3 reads CSVRRGGYNEQFF. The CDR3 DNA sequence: TGCAGCGTTCGCAGGGGCGGATACAATGAGCAGTTCTTC.

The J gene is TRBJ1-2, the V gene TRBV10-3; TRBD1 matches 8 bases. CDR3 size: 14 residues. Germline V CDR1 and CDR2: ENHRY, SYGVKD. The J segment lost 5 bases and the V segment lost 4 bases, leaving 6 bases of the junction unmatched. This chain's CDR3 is CAISGTGGVYGYTF. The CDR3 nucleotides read TGTGCCATCAGTGGAACAGGGGGAGTTTATGGCTACACCTTC.

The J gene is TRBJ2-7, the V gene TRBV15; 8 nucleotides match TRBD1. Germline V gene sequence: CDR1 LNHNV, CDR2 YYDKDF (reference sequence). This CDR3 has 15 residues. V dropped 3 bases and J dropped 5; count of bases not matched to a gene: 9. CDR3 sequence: CATSRTRQGNHEQYF. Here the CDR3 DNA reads TGTGCCACCAGCAGGACCCGACAGGGGAACCACGAGCAGTACTTC.

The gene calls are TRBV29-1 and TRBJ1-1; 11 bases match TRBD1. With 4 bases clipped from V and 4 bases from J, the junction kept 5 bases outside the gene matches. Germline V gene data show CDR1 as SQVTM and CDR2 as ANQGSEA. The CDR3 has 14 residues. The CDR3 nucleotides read TGCAGCGTTGGAGTAGGACAGGGGGCCACTGAAGCTTTCTTT. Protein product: CSVGVGQGATEAFF.

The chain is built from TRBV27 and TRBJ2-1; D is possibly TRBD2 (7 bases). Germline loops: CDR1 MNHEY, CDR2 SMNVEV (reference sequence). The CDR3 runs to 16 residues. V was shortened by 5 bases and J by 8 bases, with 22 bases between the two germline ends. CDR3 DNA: TGTGCCAGCAGTCCTCGCGGGGGCGTGCTCTTTTATGAGCAGTTCTTC. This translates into CASSPRGGVLFYEQFF.

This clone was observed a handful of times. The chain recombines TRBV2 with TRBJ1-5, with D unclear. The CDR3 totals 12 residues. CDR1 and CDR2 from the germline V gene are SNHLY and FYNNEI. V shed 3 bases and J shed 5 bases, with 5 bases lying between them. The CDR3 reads CASSDQDQPQHF. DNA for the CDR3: TGTGCCAGCAGTGACCAGGATCAGCCCCAGCATTTT. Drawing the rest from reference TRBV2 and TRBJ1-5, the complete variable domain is EPEVTQTPSHQVTQMGQEVILRCVPISNHLYFYWYRQILGQKVEFLVSFYNNEISEKSEIFDDQFSVERPDGSNFTLKIRSTKLEDSAMYFCASSDQDQPQHFGDGTRLSIL.

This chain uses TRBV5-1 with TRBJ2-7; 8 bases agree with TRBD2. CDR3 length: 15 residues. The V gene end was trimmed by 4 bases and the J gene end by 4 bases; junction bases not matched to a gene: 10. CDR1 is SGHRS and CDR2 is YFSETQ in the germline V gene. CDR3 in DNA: TGCGCCAGCAGCCCCAAGCGGGAGTATGGGTACGAGCAGTACTTC. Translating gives CASSPKREYGYEQYF.

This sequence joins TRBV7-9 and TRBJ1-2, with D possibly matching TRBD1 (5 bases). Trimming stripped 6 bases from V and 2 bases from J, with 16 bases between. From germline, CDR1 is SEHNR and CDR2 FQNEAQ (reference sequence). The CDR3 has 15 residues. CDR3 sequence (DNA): TGTGCCAGCAGTTCGGGACTCCTAAAAAACTATGGCTACACCTTC. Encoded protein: CASSSGLLKNYGYTF.

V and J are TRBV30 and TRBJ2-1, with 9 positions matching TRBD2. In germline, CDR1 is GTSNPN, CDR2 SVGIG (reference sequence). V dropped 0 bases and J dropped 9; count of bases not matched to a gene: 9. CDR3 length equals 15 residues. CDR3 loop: CAWSVISGRIGEQFF. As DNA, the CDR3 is TGTGCCTGGAGTGTAATTAGCGGGAGAATCGGTGAGCAGTTCTTC.

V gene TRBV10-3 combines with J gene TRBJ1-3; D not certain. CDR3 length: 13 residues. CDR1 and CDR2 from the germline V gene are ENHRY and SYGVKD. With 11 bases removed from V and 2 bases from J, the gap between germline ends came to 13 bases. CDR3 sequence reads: CASSSPAGNTIYF. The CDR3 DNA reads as TGTGCCTCATCCTCCCCAGCTGGAAACACCATATATTTT.

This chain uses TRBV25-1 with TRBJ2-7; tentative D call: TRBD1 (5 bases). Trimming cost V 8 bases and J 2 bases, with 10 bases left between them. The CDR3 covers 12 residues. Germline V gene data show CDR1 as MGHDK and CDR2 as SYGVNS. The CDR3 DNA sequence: TGTGCCAGCCGAGACAGAACCTACGAGCAGTACTTC. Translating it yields CASRDRTYEQYF.

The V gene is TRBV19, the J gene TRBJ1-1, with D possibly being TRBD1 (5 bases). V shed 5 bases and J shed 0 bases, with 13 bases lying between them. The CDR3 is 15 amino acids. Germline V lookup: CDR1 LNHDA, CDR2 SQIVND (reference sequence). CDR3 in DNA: TGTGCCAGTAGTGTCAGGGATGGGCTGAACACTGAAGCTTTCTTT. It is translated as CASSVRDGLNTEAFF.

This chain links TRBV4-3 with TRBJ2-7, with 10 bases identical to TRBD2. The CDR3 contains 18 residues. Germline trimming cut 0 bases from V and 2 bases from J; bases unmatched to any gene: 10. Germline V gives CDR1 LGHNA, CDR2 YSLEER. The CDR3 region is CASSQDRVAGGGTYEQYF. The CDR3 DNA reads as TGCGCCAGCAGCCAAGATCGAGTAGCGGGAGGCGGTACCTACGAGCAGTACTTC.

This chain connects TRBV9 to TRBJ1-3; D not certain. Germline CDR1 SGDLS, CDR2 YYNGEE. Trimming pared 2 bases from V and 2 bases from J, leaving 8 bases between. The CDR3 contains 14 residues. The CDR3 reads CASSVFATGNTIYF. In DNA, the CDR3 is TGTGCCAGCAGCGTGTTCGCGACTGGAAACACCATATATTTT. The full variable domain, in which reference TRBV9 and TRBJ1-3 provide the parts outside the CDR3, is DSGVTQTPKHLITATGQRVTLRCSPRSGDLSVYWYQQSLDQGLQFLIQYYNGEERAKGNILERFSAQQFPDLHSELNLSSLELGDSALYFCASSVFATGNTIYFGEGSWLTVV.

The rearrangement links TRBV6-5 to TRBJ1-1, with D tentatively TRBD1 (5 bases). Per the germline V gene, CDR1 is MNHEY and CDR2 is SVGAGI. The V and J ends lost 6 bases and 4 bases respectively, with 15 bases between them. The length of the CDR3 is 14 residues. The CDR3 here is CASSSIYRTTEAFF. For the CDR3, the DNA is TGTGCCAGCAGCTCAATTTACAGGACCACTGAAGCTTTCTTT.

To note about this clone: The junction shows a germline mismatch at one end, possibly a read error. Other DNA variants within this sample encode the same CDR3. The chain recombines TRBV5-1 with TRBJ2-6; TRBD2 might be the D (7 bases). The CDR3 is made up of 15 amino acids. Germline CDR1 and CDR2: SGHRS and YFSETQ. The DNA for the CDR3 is TGCGCCAGCGCCCTTACAGGGAGCGGGGCCAATGTCCTGACTTTC. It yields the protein CASALTGSGANVLTF.